Below, one T cell receptor beta chain is given with its context. CDR3 size: 14 residues. The J segment lost 0 bases and the V segment lost 7 bases, leaving 5 bases of the junction unmatched. Germline CDR1 and CDR2: MDHEN and SYDVKM. This entry is derived from a study of blood T cell repertoires in COVID-19. About the research overall: PBMCs, B-cell-depleted T cells, or T cells provided the cDNA or gDNA that made up the material.

Original data processing: Reference gene primer amplification gave nucleated cell count estimates. TCRdb's table, derived via immunoSEQ multiplex PCR, lists solely in-frame clones and lacks some. V and J calls and clone size are copied from that table; D and trimming were computed from the DNA. This table has 440,000 or so clones, about 89% appearing once. Seattle's cohort entered during active infection and was followed longitudinally. The sample taken for sequencing was peripheral blood. The chain uses TRBV28 and TRBJ1-1, with 7 bases that match TRBD1. The source is a woman between 35 and 50 years old with COVID-19, enrolled during active disease. The CDR3 loop is CASTEGAMNTEAFF. The CDR3 nucleotides are TGTGCCAGCACCGAGGGGGCCATGAACACTGAAGCTTTCTTT.